The 16 T cell receptor beta chains given below trace back to one sample, sequenced in a study of shared clonotypes between healthy human individuals. The data were produced by immunoSEQ multiplex PCR, yet TCRdb's version contains in-frame clones alone and is incomplete. This repertoire shows 980,000 or so clones, around 80% found once; its top ten account for about 1.5%. The specimen was memory CD4+ T cells sorted from blood. Subset described: CD45RA-negative fraction. The receptors derive from a man between 18 and 35 years old in good health.

The chain couples TRBV5-1 to TRBJ2-5; maybe TRBD2 (6 bases). Trimming shortened V by 4 bases and J by 4 bases, and 14 bases separated the two germline ends. The germline V gene encodes CDR1 SGHRS and CDR2 YFSETQ. The CDR3 extends over 14 amino acids. Here the CDR3 reads CASSTAGGRETQYF. In nucleotides, the CDR3 is TGCGCCAGCAGCACGGCCGGAGGGCGAGAGACCCAGTACTTC.

A note on this clone: The sample holds other DNA sequences that translate to the same CDR3. The chain recombines TRBV5-1 with TRBJ2-2; D is uncertain. CDR3 length: 14 residues. Germline V gene data show CDR1 as SGHRS and CDR2 as YFSETQ. The germline V and J ends were trimmed by 2 bases and 2 bases, with 7 bases remaining between them. The CDR3 sequence is CASSLSPNTGELFF. The CDR3, as DNA: TGCGCCAGCAGCTTAAGTCCAAACACCGGGGAGCTGTTTTTT.

The chain has TRBV7-8 and TRBJ2-7; D is possibly TRBD1 (6 bases). Between the trimmed V and J ends, which lost 7 bases and 0 bases, there was a span of 13 bases. The CDR3 is 14 residues long. Germline-derived CDR1 and CDR2 are SGHVS and FQNEAQ. CDR3 DNA sequence: TGTGCCAGCAACGAGGACAGTCTCTCCTACGAGCAGTACTTC. Translated: CASNEDSLSYEQYF.

The chain couples TRBV7-2 to TRBJ1-5; tentatively, D is TRBD1 (5 bases). Germline CDR1 reads SGHTA; CDR2 reads FQGNSA. V shed 5 bases and J shed 4 bases, with 15 bases lying between them. The CDR3 has 15 amino acids. As DNA, the CDR3 is TGTGCCAGCAGCGAATCCGGGGGTGGGAATCAGCCCCAGCATTTT. Translating gives CASSESGGGNQPQHF.

This rearrangement joins TRBV5-8 to TRBJ2-2, with D tentatively TRBD2 (6 bases). Germline assignment: CDR1 SGHTS and CDR2 YDEGEE. Trimming took 2 bases from V and 2 from J, leaving 13 bases between them. CDR3 length equals 16 residues. The CDR3 sequence is CASSLGRRENTGELFF. The CDR3 coding sequence is TGTGCCAGCAGCTTAGGGCGGCGGGAAAACACCGGGGAGCTGTTTTTT.

The V and J genes are TRBV5-1 and TRBJ2-2, with 10 bases lining up with TRBD1. The CDR3 length is 16 residues. CDR1 SGHRS and CDR2 YFSETQ come from the germline V gene. The junction had 3 bases not matched to a gene; V was cut back by 0 bases and J by 4 bases. DNA for the CDR3: TGCGCCAGCAGCTTGGGACAGGGGGCTGGCACCGGGGAGCTGTTTTTT. It yields the protein CASSLGQGAGTGELFF.

This clone showed up just a few times. The DNA of the CDR3 is TGTGCCTGGAGTCAGGCAGGGGGATCGTATGGCTACACCTTC. This translates into CAWSQAGGSYGYTF. The rearrangement links TRBV30 to TRBJ1-2; TRBD1 matches at 7 bases. Germline-derived CDR1 and CDR2 are GTSNPN and SVGIG (reference sequence). V was pared by 2 bases and J by 5 bases, with 8 bases of the junction left unmatched. CDR3 length: 14 amino acids.

This clone was seen a single time. V usage is TRBV5-1 and J usage is TRBJ1-1, with D unresolved. The CDR3 consists of 11 residues. Germline CDR1 is SGHRS and CDR2 is YFSETQ. V lost 3 bases and J 8 bases, leaving 8 bases between the germline ends. The CDR3 DNA reads as TGCGCCAGCAGCTCCCCCGGGGAAGCTTTCTTT. Translation: CASSSPGEAFF.

This rearrangement joins TRBV30 to TRBJ2-6; TRBD1 is a possible D gene (6 bases). Germline lookup yields CDR1 GTSNPN and CDR2 SVGIG (reference sequence). Trimming shortened V by 0 bases and J by 0 bases, and 9 bases separated the two germline ends. This CDR3 is 16 amino acids long. The DNA for the CDR3 is TGTGCCTGGAGTGTGGGACACCTCTCTGGGGCCAACGTCCTGACTTTC. Protein sequence: CAWSVGHLSGANVLTF.

The gene calls are TRBV11-2 and TRBJ2-2; possible D gene TRBD2, 5 bases. The V gene lost 7 bases and the J gene lost 8 bases, with 11 bases spanning the gap. Germline values: CDR1 SGHAT, CDR2 FQNNGV. The CDR3 contains 12 residues. CDR3 sequence (DNA): TGTGCCAGCAAGAATCCGGGAGGGGAGCTGTTTTTT. This sequence encodes CASKNPGGELFF.

This chain connects TRBV25-1 to TRBJ2-7; D not resolved. There are 12 residues in the CDR3. V lost 6 bases and J 4 bases, leaving 10 bases between the germline ends. Germline V gene lookup returns CDR1 MGHDK and CDR2 SYGVNS. CDR3 coding DNA: TGTGCCAGCAGGGGAACACCTTACGAGCAGTACTTC. This codes for CASRGTPYEQYF.

The CDR3 sequence: CASSVDPRLNGYTF. The CDR3 nucleotides are TGTGCCAGCAGTGTGGATCCAAGGCTCAATGGCTACACCTTC. The chain couples TRBV2 to TRBJ1-2, with D unresolved. The length of the CDR3 is 14 residues. Trimming shortened V by 4 bases and J by 6 bases, and 15 bases separated the two germline ends. The V gene's germline CDR1 is SNHLY and CDR2 FYNNEI.

The chain joins TRBV7-9 to TRBJ2-7; D unclear. The CDR3 runs 14 residues. Germline V gene sequence: CDR1 SEHNR, CDR2 FQNEAQ (reference sequence). V was clipped by 5 bases and J by 7 bases, with 18 bases between them. The CDR3 region has the DNA TGTGCCAGCAGCACCCCCGCCCCCATTGGGGAGCAGTACTTC. Translation: CASSTPAPIGEQYF.

The genes are TRBV25-1 and TRBJ1-4; 7 bases match TRBD1. Germline loops: CDR1 MGHDK, CDR2 SYGVNS. The CDR3 sequence is 16 residues long. The V segment lost 7 bases and the J segment 6 bases; nucleotides outside the gene matches: 14. DNA of the CDR3: TGTGCCAGCACCGACACCCCGACAGGGTACTATGAAAAACTGTTTTTT. Its protein product is CASTDTPTGYYEKLFF. Variable domain in full (rest from reference TRBV25-1 and TRBJ1-4): EADIYQTPRYLVIGTGKKITLECSQTMGHDKMYWYQQDPGMELHLIHYSYGVNSTEKGDLSSESTVSRIRTEHFPLTLESARPSHTSQYLCASTDTPTGYYEKLFFGSGTQLSVL.

This clone was observed a handful of times. The chain employs TRBV7-2 and TRBJ2-7; D is unclear. This CDR3 has 13 residues. Germline V lookup: CDR1 SGHTA, CDR2 FQGNSA. V lost 5 bases and J 6 bases, leaving 14 bases between the germline ends. CDR3 coding DNA: TGTGCCAGCAGCACCAAAGCCCGGGTCGAGCAGTACTTC. It is translated as CASSTKARVEQYF.

The V call is TRBV7-2, the J call TRBJ2-1; 10 nucleotides agree with TRBD2. V shed 5 bases, J shed 7 bases, and the junction held 5 bases outside the gene matches. This CDR3 is built from 14 residues. Germline lookup yields CDR1 SGHTA and CDR2 FQGNSA. This CDR3 is CASSPRTSGNEQFF. CDR3 bases: TGTGCCAGCAGCCCCCGGACTAGCGGTAATGAGCAGTTCTTC.